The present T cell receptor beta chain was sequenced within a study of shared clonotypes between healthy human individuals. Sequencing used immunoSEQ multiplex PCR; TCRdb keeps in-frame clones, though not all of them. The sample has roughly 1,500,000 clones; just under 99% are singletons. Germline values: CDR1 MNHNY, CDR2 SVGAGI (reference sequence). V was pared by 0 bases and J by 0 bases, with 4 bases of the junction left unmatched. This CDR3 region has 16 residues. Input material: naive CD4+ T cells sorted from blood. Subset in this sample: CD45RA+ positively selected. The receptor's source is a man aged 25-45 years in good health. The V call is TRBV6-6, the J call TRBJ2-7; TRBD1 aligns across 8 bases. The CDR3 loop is CASSYSTGTGSYEQYF. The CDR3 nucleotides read TGTGCCAGCAGTTACTCGACCGGGACAGGCTCCTACGAGCAGTACTTC.